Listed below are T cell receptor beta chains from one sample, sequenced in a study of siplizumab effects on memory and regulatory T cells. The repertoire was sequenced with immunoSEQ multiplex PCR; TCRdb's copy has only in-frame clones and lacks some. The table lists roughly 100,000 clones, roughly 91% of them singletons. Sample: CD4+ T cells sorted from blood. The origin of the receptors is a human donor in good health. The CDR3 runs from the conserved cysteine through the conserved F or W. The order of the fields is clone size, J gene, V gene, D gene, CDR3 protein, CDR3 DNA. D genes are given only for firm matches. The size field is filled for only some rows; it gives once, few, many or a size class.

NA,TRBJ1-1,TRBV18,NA,CASVQGVLDTEAFF,TGTGCCAGCGTCCAAGGGGTTTTGGACACTGAAGCTTTCTTT
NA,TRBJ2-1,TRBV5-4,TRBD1,CASSLGQGDGNEQFF,TGTGCCAGCAGCTTGGGACAGGGGGATGGCAATGAGCAGTTCTTC
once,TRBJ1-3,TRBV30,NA,CAWSFGSSGNTIYF,TGTGCCTGGAGTTTCGGATCTTCTGGAAACACCATATATTTT
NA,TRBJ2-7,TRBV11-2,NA,CASSLPGAFYEQYF,TGTGCCAGCAGCCTCCCAGGGGCCTTCTACGAGCAGTACTTC
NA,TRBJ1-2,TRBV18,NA,CASSPDRNYGYTF,TGTGCCAGCTCACCGGACAGAAACTATGGCTACACCTTC
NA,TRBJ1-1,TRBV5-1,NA,CASGPVQNTEAFF,TGCGCCAGCGGCCCTGTCCAGAACACTGAAGCTTTCTTT
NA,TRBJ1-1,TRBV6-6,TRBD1,CASSDTGTGSTEAFF,TGTGCCAGCAGTGATACCGGGACAGGGAGCACTGAAGCTTTCTTT
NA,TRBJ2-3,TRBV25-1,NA,CASSVRASTDTQYF,TGTGCCAGCAGTGTAAGGGCGAGCACAGATACGCAGTATTTT
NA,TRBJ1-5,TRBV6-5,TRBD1,CASRRGQGPGQPQHF,TGTGCCAGCAGGCGCGGACAGGGTCCTGGTCAGCCCCAGCATTTT
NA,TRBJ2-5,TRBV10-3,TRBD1,CAISEDRGEQTQYF,TGTGCCATCAGTGAGGACAGGGGAGAACAGACCCAGTACTTC
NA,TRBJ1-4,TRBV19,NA,CASSIGTLNEKLFF,TGTGCCAGTAGTATAGGGACCCTTAATGAAAAACTGTTTTTT
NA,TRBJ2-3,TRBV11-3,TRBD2,CASSLVRGMVDTQYF,TGTGCCAGCAGCTTGGTGCGGGGGATGGTGGATACGCAGTATTTT
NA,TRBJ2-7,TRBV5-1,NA,CASSLTGFYEQYF,TGCGCCAGCAGCCTCACAGGGTTCTACGAGCAGTACTTC
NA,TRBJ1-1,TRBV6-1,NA,CASSEFAEAFF,TGTGCCAGCAGTGAATTCGCTGAAGCTTTCTTT
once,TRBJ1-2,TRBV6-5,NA,CASSYSSGGYGYTF,TGTGCCAGCAGTTACTCGTCGGGTGGCTATGGCTACACCTTC
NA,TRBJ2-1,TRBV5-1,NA,CASGGGSYNEQFF,TGCGCCAGCGGAGGGGGGTCCTACAATGAGCAGTTCTTC
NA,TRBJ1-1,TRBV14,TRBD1,CASSLQRGQPNTEAFF,TGTGCCAGCAGCCTACAGAGGGGACAGCCAAACACTGAAGCTTTCTTT
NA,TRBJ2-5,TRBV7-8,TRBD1,CASSAYRGSETQYF,TGTGCCAGCAGCGCCTACAGGGGGTCGGAGACCCAGTACTTC
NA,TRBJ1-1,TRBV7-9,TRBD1,CASSFRGARSTEAFF,TGTGCCAGCAGCTTCAGGGGGGCACGGAGCACTGAAGCTTTCTTT
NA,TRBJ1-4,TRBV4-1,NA,CASSQEGRQKLFF,TGCGCCAGCAGCCAAGAGGGCCGCCAGAAACTGTTTTTT
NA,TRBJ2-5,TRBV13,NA,CASSSGTGVQETQYF,TGTGCCAGCAGCTCCGGGACGGGAGTCCAAGAGACCCAGTACTTC
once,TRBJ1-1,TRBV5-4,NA,CASSFPPGERAFF,TGTGCCAGCAGCTTCCCCCCAGGGGAAAGAGCTTTCTTT
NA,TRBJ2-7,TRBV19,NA,CASSSGVKSYEQYF,TGTGCCAGTAGTTCTGGGGTCAAGTCCTACGAGCAGTACTTC
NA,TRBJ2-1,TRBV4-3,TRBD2,CASSQKRTSGFSEQFF,TGCGCCAGCAGCCAAAAAAGGACTAGCGGGTTTTCTGAGCAGTTCTTC
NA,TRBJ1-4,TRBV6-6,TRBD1,CASSGTGGSEKLFF,TGTGCCAGCAGCGGGACAGGGGGCTCCGAAAAACTGTTTTTT
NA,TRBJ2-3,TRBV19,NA,CASSIRGGSTDTQYF,TGTGCCAGTAGTATTAGGGGGGGTAGCACAGATACGCAGTATTTT
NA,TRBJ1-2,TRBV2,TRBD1,CASKGQGASGYTF,TGTGCCAGCAAAGGACAGGGGGCGAGTGGCTACACCTTC
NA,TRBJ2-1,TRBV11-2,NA,CASSWGRVNEQFF,TGTGCCAGCAGCTGGGGGCGCGTCAATGAGCAGTTCTTC
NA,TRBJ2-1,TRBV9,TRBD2,CASSVASGRNNEQFF,TGTGCCAGCAGCGTAGCTAGCGGGAGAAACAATGAGCAGTTCTTC
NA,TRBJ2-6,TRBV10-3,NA,CAISEVPGANVLTF,TGTGCCATCAGTGAGGTACCTGGGGCCAACGTCCTGACTTTC
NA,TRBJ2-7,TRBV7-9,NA,CASRPSGPGEQYF,TGTGCCAGCAGACCCAGCGGGCCAGGGGAGCAGTACTTC
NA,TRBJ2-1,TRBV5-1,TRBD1,CASSFSSGTGVSDEQFF,TGCGCCAGCAGCTTCTCCTCCGGGACAGGGGTGTCGGATGAGCAGTTCTTC
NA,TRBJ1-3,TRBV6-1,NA,CASSEEFAAYSGNTIYF,TGTGCCAGCAGTGAAGAATTCGCAGCCTACTCTGGAAACACCATATATTTT
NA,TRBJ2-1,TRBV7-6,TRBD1,CASSLAQGDGDEQFF,TGTGCCAGCAGCTTAGCACAGGGGGATGGCGATGAGCAGTTCTTC
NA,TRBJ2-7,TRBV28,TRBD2,CATVGRGNLREQYF,TGTGCCACCGTGGGGAGGGGCAATTTGCGCGAGCAGTACTTC
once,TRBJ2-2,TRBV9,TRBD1,CASSLVDRDTTGELFF,TGTGCCAGCAGCCTAGTGGACAGGGACACCACCGGGGAGCTGTTTTTT